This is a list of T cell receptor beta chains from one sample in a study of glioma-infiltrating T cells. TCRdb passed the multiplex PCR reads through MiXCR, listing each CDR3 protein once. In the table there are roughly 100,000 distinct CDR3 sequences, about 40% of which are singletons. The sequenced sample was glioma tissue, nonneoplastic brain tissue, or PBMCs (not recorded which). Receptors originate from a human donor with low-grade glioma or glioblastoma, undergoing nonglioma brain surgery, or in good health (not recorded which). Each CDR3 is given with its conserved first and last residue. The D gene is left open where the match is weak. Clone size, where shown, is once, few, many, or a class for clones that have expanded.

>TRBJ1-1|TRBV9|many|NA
TGTGCCAGCAGCGTAGCTACGGCGAGTACTGAAGCTTTCTTT
CASSVATASTEAFF
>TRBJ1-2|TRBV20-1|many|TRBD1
TGCAGTGCTAGTGGGGACAGGGGTTATGGCTACACCTTC
CSASGDRGYGYTF
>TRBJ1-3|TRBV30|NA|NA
TGTGCCTGGAGACTCTCCGGGGCCGGAAACACCATATATTTT
CAWRLSGAGNTIYF
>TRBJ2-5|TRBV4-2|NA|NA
TGTGCCAGCAGCCCACCCCGCGGAACAGCGAGGGGAGAGACCCAGTACTTC
CASSPPRGTARGETQYF
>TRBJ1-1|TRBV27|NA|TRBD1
TGTGCCAGCAGTCCCGACCGGGACAGTGGCAGGAAAGCTTTCTTT
CASSPDRDSGRKAFF
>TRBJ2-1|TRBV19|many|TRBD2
TGTGCCAGTAGTACCACTAGCGGGAGGATAAATGAGCAGTTCTTC
CASSTTSGRINEQFF
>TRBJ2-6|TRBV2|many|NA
TGTGCCAGCACTCCGTCTGAGGCCAACGTCCTGACTTTC
CASTPSEANVLTF
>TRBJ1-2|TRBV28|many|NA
TGTGCCAGCAGTTTCAAGTCTAACTATGGCTACACCTTC
CASSFKSNYGYTF
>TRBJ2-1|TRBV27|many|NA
TGTGCCAGCAGTTTATTCGGCCGACAGCTACGGGGCAATGAGCAGTTCTTC
CASSLFGRQLRGNEQFF
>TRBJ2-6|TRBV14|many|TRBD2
TGTGCCAGCAGCCAAGAGTCGGCGGGACTAAGTGGGGCCAACGTCCTGACTTTC
CASSQESAGLSGANVLTF
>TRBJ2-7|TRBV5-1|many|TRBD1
TGCGCCAGCAGCATTGACAGGGCCTTCGGCGAGCAGTACTTC
CASSIDRAFGEQYF
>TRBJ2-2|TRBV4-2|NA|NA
TGTGCCAGCAGTCAAGTTGGAACACTGAACACCGGGGAGCTGTTTTTT
CASSQVGTLNTGELFF
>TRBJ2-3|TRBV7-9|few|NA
TGTGCCAGCAGCTTAAAGTCTGGCAGCCCTGGCACAGATACGCAGTATTTT
CASSLKSGSPGTDTQYF
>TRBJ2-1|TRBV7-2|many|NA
TGTGCCAGCAGCTCCAGTATAGCGGAGCGTGTCCATGAGCAGTTCTTC
CASSSSIAERVHEQFF
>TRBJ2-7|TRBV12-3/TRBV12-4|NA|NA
TGTGCCAGCAGTTTAGACTGGGACGACGCAGGGACCTACGAGCAGTACTTC
CASSLDWDDAGTYEQYF
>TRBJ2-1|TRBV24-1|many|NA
TGTGCCACCAGTGGAAAACTCCCCGAGCAGTTCTTC
CATSGKLPEQFF
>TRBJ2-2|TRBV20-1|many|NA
TGCAGTGCTATTAACCGGGACAATCGGGTCACCGGGGAGCTGTTTTTT
CSAINRDNRVTGELFF
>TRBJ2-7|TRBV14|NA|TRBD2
TGTGCCAGCAGCTCCGGAGCTAGCGGGAGCCACGAGCAGTACTTC
CASSSGASGSHEQYF
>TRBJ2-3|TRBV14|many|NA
TGTGCCAGCAGCCAAGGTACCAGGGGATCAGATACGCAGTATTTT
CASSQGTRGSDTQYF
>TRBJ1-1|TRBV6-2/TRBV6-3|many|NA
TGTGCCAGCAGTTACTCGACCGACACTGAAGCTTTCTTT
CASSYSTDTEAFF
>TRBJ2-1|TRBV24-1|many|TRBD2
TGTGCCACCAGTGAACGTACTAGCGGGAGGAGGTATGAGCAGTTCTTC
CATSERTSGRRYEQFF
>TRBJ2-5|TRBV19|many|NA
TGTGCCAGTACCAGAGGTGTGGGCACACAAGAGACCCAGTACTTC
CASTRGVGTQETQYF
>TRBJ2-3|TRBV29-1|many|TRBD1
TGCAGCGTTGAGGCCAGGGGGTCGTCCACAGATACGCAGTATTTT
CSVEARGSSTDTQYF